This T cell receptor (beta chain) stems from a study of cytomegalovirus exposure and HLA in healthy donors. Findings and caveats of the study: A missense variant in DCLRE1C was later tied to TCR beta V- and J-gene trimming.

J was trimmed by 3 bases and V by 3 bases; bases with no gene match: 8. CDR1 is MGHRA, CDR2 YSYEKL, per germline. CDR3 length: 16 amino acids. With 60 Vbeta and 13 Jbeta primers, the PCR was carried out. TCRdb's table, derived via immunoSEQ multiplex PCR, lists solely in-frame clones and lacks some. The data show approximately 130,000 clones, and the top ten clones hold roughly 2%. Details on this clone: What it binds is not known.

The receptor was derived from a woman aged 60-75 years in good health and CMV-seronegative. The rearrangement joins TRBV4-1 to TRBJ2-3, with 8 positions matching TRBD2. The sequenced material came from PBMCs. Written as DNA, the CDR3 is TGCGCCAGCAGCCACCCCGGGACTAGTAAGACAGATACGCAGTATTTT. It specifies CASSHPGTSKTDTQYF.